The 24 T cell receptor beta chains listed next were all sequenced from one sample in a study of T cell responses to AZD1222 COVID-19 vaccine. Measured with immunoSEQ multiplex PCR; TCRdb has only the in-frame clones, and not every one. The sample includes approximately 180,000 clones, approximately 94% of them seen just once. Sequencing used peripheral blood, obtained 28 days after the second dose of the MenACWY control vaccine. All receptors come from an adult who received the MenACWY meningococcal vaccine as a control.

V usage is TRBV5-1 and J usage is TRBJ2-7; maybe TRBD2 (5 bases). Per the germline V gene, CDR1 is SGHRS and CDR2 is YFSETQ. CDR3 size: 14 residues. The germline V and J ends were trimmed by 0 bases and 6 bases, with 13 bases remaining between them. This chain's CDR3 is CASSLVGLAVEQYF. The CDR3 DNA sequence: TGCGCCAGCAGCTTGGTCGGTCTAGCCGTCGAGCAGTACTTC.

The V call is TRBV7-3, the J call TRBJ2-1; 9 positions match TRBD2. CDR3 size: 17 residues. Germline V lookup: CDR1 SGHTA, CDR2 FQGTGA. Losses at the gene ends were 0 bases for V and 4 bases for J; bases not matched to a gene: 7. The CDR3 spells CASSLTGRREGYNEQFF. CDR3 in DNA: TGTGCCAGCAGCTTAACCGGTCGGCGGGAGGGTTACAATGAGCAGTTCTTC.

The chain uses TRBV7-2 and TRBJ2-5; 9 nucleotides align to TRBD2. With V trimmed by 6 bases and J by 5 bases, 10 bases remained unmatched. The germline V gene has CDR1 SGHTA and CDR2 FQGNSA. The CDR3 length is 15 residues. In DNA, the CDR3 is TGTGCCAGCAGAGGGAGCGGGAGGCCCGAGGAGACCCAGTACTTC. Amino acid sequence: CASRGSGRPEETQYF.

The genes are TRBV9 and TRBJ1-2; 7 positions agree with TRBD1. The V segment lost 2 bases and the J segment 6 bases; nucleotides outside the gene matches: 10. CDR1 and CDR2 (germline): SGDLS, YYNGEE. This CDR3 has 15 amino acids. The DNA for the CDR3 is TGTGCCAGCAGCGTTGGCGCTACAGGGGTGAATGGCTACACCTTC. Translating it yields CASSVGATGVNGYTF.

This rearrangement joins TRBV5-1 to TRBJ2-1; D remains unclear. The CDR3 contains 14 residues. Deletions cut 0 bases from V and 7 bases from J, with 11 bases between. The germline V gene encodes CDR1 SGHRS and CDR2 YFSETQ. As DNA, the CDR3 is TGCGCCAGCAGCTTGGCATTAGCTAGAAATGAGCAGTTCTTC. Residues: CASSLALARNEQFF.

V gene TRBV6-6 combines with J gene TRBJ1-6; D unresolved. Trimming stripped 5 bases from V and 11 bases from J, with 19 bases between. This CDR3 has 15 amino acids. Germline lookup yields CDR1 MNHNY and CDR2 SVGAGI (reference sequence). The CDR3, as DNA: TGTGCCAGCAGTATTCGTCCGTCTCTCATCCCACCCCTCCACTTT. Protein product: CASSIRPSLIPPLHF.

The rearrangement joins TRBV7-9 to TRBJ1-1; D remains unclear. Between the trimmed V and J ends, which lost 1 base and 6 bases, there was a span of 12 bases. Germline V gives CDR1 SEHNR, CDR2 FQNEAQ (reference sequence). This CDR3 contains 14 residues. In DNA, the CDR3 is TGTGCCAGCAGCTTAGAATTTGAAGGATCTGAAGCTTTCTTT. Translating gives CASSLEFEGSEAFF.

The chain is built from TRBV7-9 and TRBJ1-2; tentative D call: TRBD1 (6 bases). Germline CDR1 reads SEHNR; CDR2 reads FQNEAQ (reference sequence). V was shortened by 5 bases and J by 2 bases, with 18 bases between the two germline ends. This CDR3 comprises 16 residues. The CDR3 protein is CASSAAENRENYGYTF. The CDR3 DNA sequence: TGTGCCAGCAGCGCAGCGGAGAACAGGGAAAACTATGGCTACACCTTC. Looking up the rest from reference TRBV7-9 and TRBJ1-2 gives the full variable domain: DTGVSQNPRHKITKRGQNVTFRCDPISEHNRLYWYRQTLGQGPEFLTYFQNEAQLEKSRLLSDRFSAERPKGSFSTLEIQRTEQGDSAMYLCASSAAENRENYGYTFGSGTRLTVV.

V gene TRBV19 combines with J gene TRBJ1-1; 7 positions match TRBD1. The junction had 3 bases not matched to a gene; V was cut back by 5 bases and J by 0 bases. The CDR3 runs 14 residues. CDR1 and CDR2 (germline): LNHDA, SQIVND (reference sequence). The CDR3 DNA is TGTGCCAGTAGTGGGACAGCCCTGAACACTGAAGCTTTCTTT. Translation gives CASSGTALNTEAFF. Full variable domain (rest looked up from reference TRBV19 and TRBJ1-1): DGGITQSPKYLFRKEGQNVTLSCEQNLNHDAMYWYRQDPGQGLRLIYYSQIVNDFQKGDIAEGYSVSREKKESFPLTVTSAQKNPTAFYLCASSGTALNTEAFFGQGTRLTVV.

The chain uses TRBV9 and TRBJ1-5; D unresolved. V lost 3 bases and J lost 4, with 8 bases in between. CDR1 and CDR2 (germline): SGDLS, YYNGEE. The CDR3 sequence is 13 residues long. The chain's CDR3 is CASSAAPNQPQHF. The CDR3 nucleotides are TGTGCCAGCAGCGCCGCACCTAATCAGCCCCAGCATTTT.

CDR3 loop: CASSLGSGGGPQHF. The CDR3 nucleotides are TGTGCCAGCAGCTTAGGGTCAGGCGGAGGGCCCCAGCATTTT. V is TRBV7-2 and J is TRBJ1-5; D is unclear. The germline CDR1 and CDR2 sequences are SGHTA and FQGNSA. The CDR3 runs to 14 residues. The ends were cut back, 1 base at V and 9 bases at J, with 13 bases in the middle.

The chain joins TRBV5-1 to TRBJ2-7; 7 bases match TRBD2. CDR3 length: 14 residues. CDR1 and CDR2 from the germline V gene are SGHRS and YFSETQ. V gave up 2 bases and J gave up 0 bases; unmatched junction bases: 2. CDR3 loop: CASSLRGDSYEQYF. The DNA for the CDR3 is TGCGCCAGCAGCTTACGGGGGGACTCCTACGAGCAGTACTTC. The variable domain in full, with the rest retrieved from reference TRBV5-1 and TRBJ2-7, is KAGVTQTPRYLIKTRGQQVTLSCSPISGHRSVSWYQQTPGQGLQFLFEYFSETQRNKGNFPGRFSGRQFSNSRSEMNVSTLELGDSALYLCASSLRGDSYEQYFGPGTRLTVT.

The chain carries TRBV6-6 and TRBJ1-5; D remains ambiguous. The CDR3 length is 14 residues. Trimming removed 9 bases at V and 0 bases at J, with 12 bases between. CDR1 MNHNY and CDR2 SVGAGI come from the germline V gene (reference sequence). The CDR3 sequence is CASFDLHSNQPQHF. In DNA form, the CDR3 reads TGTGCCAGTTTTGACCTTCATAGCAATCAGCCCCAGCATTTT.

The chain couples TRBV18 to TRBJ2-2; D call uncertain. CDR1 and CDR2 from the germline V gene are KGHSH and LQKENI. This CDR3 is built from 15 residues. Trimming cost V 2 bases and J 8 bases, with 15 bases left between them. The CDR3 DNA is TGTGCCAGCTCACCAGAGCAGGCTGAAAGTGGGGAGCTGTTTTTT. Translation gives CASSPEQAESGELFF.

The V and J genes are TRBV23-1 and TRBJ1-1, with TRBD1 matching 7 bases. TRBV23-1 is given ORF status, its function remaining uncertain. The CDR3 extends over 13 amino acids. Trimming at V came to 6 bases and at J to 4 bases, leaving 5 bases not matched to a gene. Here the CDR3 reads CASRATGRTEAFF. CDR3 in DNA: TGCGCCAGCAGGGCGACAGGGCGCACTGAAGCTTTCTTT.

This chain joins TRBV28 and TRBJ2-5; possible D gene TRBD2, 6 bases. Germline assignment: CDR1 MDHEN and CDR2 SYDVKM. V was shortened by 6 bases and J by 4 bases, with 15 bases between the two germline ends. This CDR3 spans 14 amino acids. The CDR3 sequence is CASSPGGMGETQYF. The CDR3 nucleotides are TGTGCCAGCAGCCCCGGGGGTATGGGAGAGACCCAGTACTTC.

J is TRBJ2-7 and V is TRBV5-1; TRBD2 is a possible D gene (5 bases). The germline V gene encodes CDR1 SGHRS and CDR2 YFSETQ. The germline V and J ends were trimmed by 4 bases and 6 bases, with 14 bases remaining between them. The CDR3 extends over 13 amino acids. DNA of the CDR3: TGCGCCAGCAGCCCAATGGCGGGCGGCGAGCAGTACTTC. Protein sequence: CASSPMAGGEQYF.

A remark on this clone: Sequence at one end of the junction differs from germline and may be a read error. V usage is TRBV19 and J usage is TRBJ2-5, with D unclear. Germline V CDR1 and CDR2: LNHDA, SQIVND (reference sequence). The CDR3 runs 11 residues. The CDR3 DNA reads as TGTGCCAGTAGTATTCGAGAGATCCAGTACTTC. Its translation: CASSIREIQYF. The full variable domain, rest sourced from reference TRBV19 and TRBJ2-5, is DGGITQSPKYLFRKEGQNVTLSCEQNLNHDAMYWYRQDPGQGLRLIYYSQIVNDFQKGDIAEGYSVSREKKESFPLTVTSAQKNPTAFYLCASSIREIQYFGPGTRLLVL.

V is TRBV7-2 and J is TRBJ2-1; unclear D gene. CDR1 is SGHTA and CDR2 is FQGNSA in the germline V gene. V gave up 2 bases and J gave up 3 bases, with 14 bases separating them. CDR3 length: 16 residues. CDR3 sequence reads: CASSLILGGRYNEQFF. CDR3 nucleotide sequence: TGTGCCAGCAGCTTAATTTTAGGCGGACGCTACAATGAGCAGTTCTTC.

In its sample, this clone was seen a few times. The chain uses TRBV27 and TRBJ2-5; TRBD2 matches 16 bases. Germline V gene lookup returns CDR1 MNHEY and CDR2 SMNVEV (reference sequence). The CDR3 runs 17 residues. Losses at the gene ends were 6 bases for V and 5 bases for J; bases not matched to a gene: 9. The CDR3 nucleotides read TGTGCCAGCAGCGGGACTAGCGGGAGGGCCGGATGGGAGACCCAGTACTTC. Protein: CASSGTSGRAGWETQYF.

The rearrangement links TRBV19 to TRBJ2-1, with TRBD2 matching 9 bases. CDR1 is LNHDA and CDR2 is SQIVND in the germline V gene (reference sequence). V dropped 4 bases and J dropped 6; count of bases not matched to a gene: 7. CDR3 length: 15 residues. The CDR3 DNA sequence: TGTGCCAGTAGTAGTAGGACTAGCGAAGGCAATGAGCAGTTCTTC. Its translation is CASSSRTSEGNEQFF.

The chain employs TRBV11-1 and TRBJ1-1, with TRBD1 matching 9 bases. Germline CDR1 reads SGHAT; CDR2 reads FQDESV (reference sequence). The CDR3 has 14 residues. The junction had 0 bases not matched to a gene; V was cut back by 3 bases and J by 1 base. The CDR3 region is CASSLDRGNTEAFF. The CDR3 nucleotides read TGTGCCAGCAGCTTGGACAGGGGGAACACTGAAGCTTTCTTT.

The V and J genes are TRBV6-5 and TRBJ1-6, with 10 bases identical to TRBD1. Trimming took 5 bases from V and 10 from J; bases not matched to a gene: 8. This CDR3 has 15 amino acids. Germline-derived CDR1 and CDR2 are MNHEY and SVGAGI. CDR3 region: CASSPPGQGSSPLHF. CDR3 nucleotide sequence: TGTGCCAGCAGTCCACCGGGACAGGGGTCATCACCCCTCCACTTT.

CDR3 sequence reads: CASRREGSDTQYF. CDR3 nucleotide sequence: TGTGCCAGCAGGCGGGAGGGCTCAGATACGCAGTATTTT. The chain uses TRBV6-5 and TRBJ2-3, with TRBD2 matching over 9 bases. The CDR3 is 13 amino acids. V shed 6 bases and J 4 bases; nucleotides not matched to a gene: 2. The germline gives CDR1 MNHEY, CDR2 SVGAGI.